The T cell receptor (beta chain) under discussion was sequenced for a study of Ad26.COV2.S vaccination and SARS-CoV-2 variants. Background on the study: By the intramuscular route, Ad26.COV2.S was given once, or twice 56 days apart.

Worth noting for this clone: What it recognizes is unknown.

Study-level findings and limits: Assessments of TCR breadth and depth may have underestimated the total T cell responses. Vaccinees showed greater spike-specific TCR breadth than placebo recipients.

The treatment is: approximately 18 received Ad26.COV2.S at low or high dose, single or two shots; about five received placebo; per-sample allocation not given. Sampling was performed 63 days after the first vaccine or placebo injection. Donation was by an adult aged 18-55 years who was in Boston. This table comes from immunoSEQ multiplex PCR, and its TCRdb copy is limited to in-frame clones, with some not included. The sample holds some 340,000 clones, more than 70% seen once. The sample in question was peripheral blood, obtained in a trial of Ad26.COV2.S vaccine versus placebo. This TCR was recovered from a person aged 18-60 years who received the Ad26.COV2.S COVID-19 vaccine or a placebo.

CDR3 in DNA: TGTGCCAGCAGTTGGGTAGACAGGGGGACCACTGAAGCTTTCTTT. Its protein is CASSWVDRGTTEAFF. The rearrangement joins TRBV25-1 to TRBJ1-1, with 9 bases matching TRBD1. Germline V gene data show CDR1 as MGHDK and CDR2 as SYGVNS. The CDR3 has 15 residues. The junction had 8 bases not matched to a gene; V was cut back by 5 bases and J by 4 bases. The full variable domain, completed using reference TRBV25-1 and TRBJ1-1, is EADIYQTPRYLVIGTGKKITLECSQTMGHDKMYWYQQDPGMELHLIHYSYGVNSTEKGDLSSESTVSRIRTEHFPLTLESARPSHTSQYLCASSWVDRGTTEAFFGQGTRLTVV.